The sequence of this T cell receptor beta chain was determined in a study of cytotoxic CD8 clonotypes in ibrutinib-treated CLL. Study background: Responses comprised 24 partial and 2 complete; at median around 72 months, roughly 15 remained remitted and some twelve progressed. Study results and caveats: Contraction or stability on treatment characterized the public clonotypes, which were uncommon. Clonality showed a rise at ibrutinib response that reversed toward baseline at progression.

TCR beta libraries used about 2 micrograms of DNA from cryopreserved PBMCs. Data came from immunoSEQ multiplex PCR; TCRdb stores just in-frame clones and leaves some out. Of nearly 300,000 clones in the sample, around 76% were seen once. This CDR3 region has 17 residues. On this clone: Its antigen is unknown.

Here the sequenced sample was PBMCs, taken at disease progression, from a patient treated with ibrutinib. The clonotype comes from a human donor with chronic lymphocytic leukemia. The chain uses TRBV21-1 and TRBJ1-5; the table's D call of TRBD1 was not tested on the DNA. TRBV21-1 is a known pseudogene. This chain's CDR3 is CASSKVNFQGSNQPQHF. The CDR3 region has the DNA TGTGCCAGCAGCAAAGTGAATTTCCAGGGCTCGAATCAGCCCCAGCATTTT.